The 15 T cell receptor beta chains below come from one sample, sequenced in a study of cytomegalovirus exposure and HLA in healthy donors (TCRdb year 2017). The method behind the library was the immunoSEQ multiplex PCR assay. The multiplex PCR relied on a mix of 60 forward primers for TCR Vbeta segments and 13 reverse primers for TCR Jbeta segments. In TCRdb, the immuneACCESS table is reduced to in-frame sequences with V and J assigned. These tables do not hold every clone; where another copy was compared, an unresolved V gene accounts for under half, and the others remain unexplained. Present in this sample are about 130,000 clones, 65% to 80% of which were seen just once. Just over 1% of the sample goes to the ten largest clones. The sample comprised PBMCs. The source of these receptors is a human donor in good health.

The sample holds a few counts of this clone. The chain combines TRBV6-5 with TRBJ1-1, with TRBD1 identical over 7 bases. Germline V CDR1 and CDR2: MNHEY, SVGAGI. The CDR3 totals 14 residues. Losses at the gene ends were 6 bases for V and 4 bases for J; bases not matched to a gene: 8. The CDR3 sequence is CASRPRQGGTEAFF. The CDR3, as DNA: TGTGCCAGCAGGCCTCGACAGGGAGGCACTGAAGCTTTCTTT.

This clone has just one count. The chain uses TRBV13 and TRBJ1-2; 7 bases are a match to TRBD1. This CDR3 comprises 14 residues. Trimming removed 4 bases from V and 2 bases from J; junction bases left unmatched: 4. The germline V gene encodes CDR1 PRHDT and CDR2 FYEKMQ (reference sequence). CDR3 in amino acids: CASSSPQGNYGYTF. In DNA form, the CDR3 reads TGTGCCAGCAGCTCCCCACAGGGGAACTATGGCTACACCTTC.

The chain has TRBV7-9 and TRBJ1-2; D is undetermined. The V gene lost 0 bases and the J gene lost 6 bases, with 14 bases spanning the gap. Germline loops: CDR1 SEHNR, CDR2 FQNEAQ (reference sequence). This CDR3 region has 15 residues. In DNA form, the CDR3 reads TGTGCCAGCAGCTTAGCAATACGGGGATCGAATGGCTACACCTTC. The encoded protein is CASSLAIRGSNGYTF. The whole variable domain, filled in from reference TRBV7-9 and TRBJ1-2, reads DTGVSQNPRHKITKRGQNVTFRCDPISEHNRLYWYRQTLGQGPEFLTYFQNEAQLEKSRLLSDRFSAERPKGSFSTLEIQRTEQGDSAMYLCASSLAIRGSNGYTFGSGTRLTVV.

This chain connects TRBV11-2 to TRBJ2-2, with TRBD1 identical over 7 bases. Germline V gene data show CDR1 as SGHAT and CDR2 as FQNNGV. The length of the CDR3 is 12 residues. V was clipped by 5 bases and J by 6 bases; unmatched bases: 0. The CDR3 region is CASSGTAGELFF. CDR3 in DNA: TGTGCCAGCAGCGGGACAGCCGGGGAGCTGTTTTTT.

This chain joins TRBV10-2 and TRBJ2-7; TRBD2 aligns across 7 bases. Germline V lookup: CDR1 WSHSY, CDR2 SAAADI. The CDR3 sequence is 13 residues long. The V segment lost 8 bases and the J segment 1 base; nucleotides outside the gene matches: 5. The CDR3 sequence is CASGRDYSYEQYF. For the CDR3, the DNA is TGCGCCAGCGGCCGGGACTATTCCTACGAGCAGTACTTC.

This clone has a handful of counts. The chain is built from TRBV4-1 and TRBJ1-1, with 9 bases aligning to TRBD1. The CDR3 has 15 amino acids. Germline V gene lookup returns CDR1 MGHRA and CDR2 YSYEKL. With V trimmed by 1 base and J by 5 bases, 5 bases remained unmatched. This CDR3 reads CASSQAWTGETEAFF. The CDR3, as DNA: TGCGCCAGCAGCCAAGCCTGGACAGGGGAGACTGAAGCTTTCTTT.

V usage is TRBV5-1 and J usage is TRBJ2-7, with TRBD1 matching over 10 bases. This CDR3 comprises 15 residues. Germline lookup yields CDR1 SGHRS and CDR2 YFSETQ. The J segment lost 5 bases and the V segment lost 4 bases, leaving 9 bases of the junction unmatched. The DNA of the CDR3 is TGCGCCAGCAGCCAATACGGGACAGGGGTCCACGAGCAGTACTTC. Translation gives CASSQYGTGVHEQYF.

V is TRBV9 and J is TRBJ1-4, with 8 bases aligning to TRBD1. J was trimmed by 3 bases and V by 3 bases; bases with no gene match: 4. CDR1 and CDR2 from the germline V gene are SGDLS and YYNGEE. CDR3 length equals 15 residues. CDR3 in amino acids: CASSAQGAPNEKLFF. DNA of the CDR3: TGTGCCAGCAGCGCCCAGGGGGCACCTAATGAAAAACTGTTTTTT. Based on the CDR3 plus reference TRBV9 and TRBJ1-4, the full variable domain is DSGVTQTPKHLITATGQRVTLRCSPRSGDLSVYWYQQSLDQGLQFLIQYYNGEERAKGNILERFSAQQFPDLHSELNLSSLELGDSALYFCASSAQGAPNEKLFFGSGTQLSVL.

This clone was observed a single time. The CDR3 DNA reads as TGTGCCAGCAGCGTAGGGGACAGCGCGACCTATGGCTACACCTTC. Translated: CASSVGDSATYGYTF. V usage is TRBV9 and J usage is TRBJ1-2; 7 bases are a match to TRBD1. The CDR3 length is 15 residues. The V gene end was trimmed by 0 bases and the J gene end by 4 bases; junction bases not matched to a gene: 6. The germline gives CDR1 SGDLS, CDR2 YYNGEE.

J is TRBJ2-3 and V is TRBV27, with 9 bases matching TRBD2. Germline V gene lookup returns CDR1 MNHEY and CDR2 SMNVEV (reference sequence). Trimming took 9 bases from V and 8 from J; bases not matched to a gene: 12. The CDR3 is 14 amino acids. The CDR3 sequence: CASPGSGGPGTQYF. The DNA for the CDR3 is TGTGCCAGTCCCGGGAGCGGGGGGCCGGGTACGCAGTATTTT.

The chain recombines TRBV6-4 with TRBJ1-2; 7 bases line up with TRBD1. The CDR3 covers 16 residues. Germline trimming cut 0 bases from V and 8 bases from J; bases unmatched to any gene: 12. The germline V gene has CDR1 MRHNA and CDR2 SNTAGT. The CDR3 DNA sequence: TGTGCCAGCAGTGACTCTCCCGGACAGGCCCCTGGCGGCTACACCTTC. Amino acids: CASSDSPGQAPGGYTF.

The chain recombines TRBV7-8 with TRBJ2-5; weak D call: TRBD2 (5 bases). Deletions cut 1 base from V and 4 bases from J, with 13 bases between. This CDR3 is 15 amino acids long. In germline, CDR1 is SGHVS, CDR2 FQNEAQ. CDR3 in DNA: TGTGCCAGCAGCTTAGTATCTGGACTTATAGAGACCCAGTACTTC. It specifies CASSLVSGLIETQYF.

The chain recombines TRBV29-1 with TRBJ2-1; TRBD2 matches at 13 bases. Germline V CDR1 and CDR2: SQVTM, ANQGSEA. V lost 7 bases, J lost 6 bases, and 9 bases stayed unmatched. This CDR3 region has 15 residues. CDR3: CSATTSGGVVNEQFF. The CDR3 region has the DNA TGCAGCGCTACCACTAGCGGGGGGGTAGTCAATGAGCAGTTCTTC.

The chain has TRBV13 and TRBJ2-5; a possible D gene is TRBD1 (6 bases). Trimming stripped 5 bases from V and 4 bases from J, with 11 bases between. CDR3 size: 13 residues. The germline CDR1 and CDR2 sequences are PRHDT and FYEKMQ (reference sequence). CDR3 in DNA: TGTGCCAGCAGCACAGGGATTACAGAGACCCAGTACTTC. It specifies CASSTGITETQYF.

This chain connects TRBV18 to TRBJ2-7, with 7 bases matching TRBD1. Germline CDR1 is KGHSH and CDR2 is LQKENI. This CDR3 contains 13 residues. V lost 3 bases, J lost 5 bases, and 4 bases stayed unmatched. The CDR3 loop is CASSPTTGNEQYF. The CDR3 coding sequence is TGTGCCAGCTCACCGACGACAGGGAACGAGCAGTACTTC.